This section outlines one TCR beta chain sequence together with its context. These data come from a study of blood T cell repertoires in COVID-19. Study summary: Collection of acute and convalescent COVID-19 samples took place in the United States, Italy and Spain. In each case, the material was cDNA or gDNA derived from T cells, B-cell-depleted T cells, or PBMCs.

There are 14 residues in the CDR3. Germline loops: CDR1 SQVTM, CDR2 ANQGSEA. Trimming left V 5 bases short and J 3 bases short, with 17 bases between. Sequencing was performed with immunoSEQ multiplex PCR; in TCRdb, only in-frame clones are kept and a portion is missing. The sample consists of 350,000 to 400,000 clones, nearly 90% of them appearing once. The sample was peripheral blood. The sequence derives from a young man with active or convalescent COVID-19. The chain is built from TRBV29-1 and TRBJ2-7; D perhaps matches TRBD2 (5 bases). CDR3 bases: TGCAGCGTTAGAGCGGACGGCAAGTACTACGAGCAGTACTTC. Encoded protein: CSVRADGKYYEQYF.